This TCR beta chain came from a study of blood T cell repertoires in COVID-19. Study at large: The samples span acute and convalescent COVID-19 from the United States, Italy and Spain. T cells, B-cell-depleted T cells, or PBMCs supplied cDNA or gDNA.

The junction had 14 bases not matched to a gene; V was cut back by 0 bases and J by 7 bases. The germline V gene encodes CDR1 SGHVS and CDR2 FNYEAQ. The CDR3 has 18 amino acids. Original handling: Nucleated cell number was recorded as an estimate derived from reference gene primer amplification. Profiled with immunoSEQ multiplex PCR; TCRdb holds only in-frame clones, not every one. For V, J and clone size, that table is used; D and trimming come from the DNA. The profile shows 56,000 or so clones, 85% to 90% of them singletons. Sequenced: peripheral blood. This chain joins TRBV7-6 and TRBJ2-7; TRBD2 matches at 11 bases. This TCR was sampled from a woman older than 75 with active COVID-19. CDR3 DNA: TGTGCCAGCAGCTTAGCTTCGTCGGGGGTGACTAGCGGGGATGAGCAGTACTTC. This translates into CASSLASSGVTSGDEQYF.